This T cell receptor (beta chain) stems from a study of cytomegalovirus exposure and HLA in healthy donors. PCR involved 60 Vbeta and 13 Jbeta primers. The table came from immunoSEQ multiplex PCR; TCRdb's copy has only in-frame clones and leaves some out. Of some 130,000 clones in the sample, roughly 72% were seen once. The CDR3 runs to 13 residues. The V end lost 4 bases, the J end lost 4 bases, and 11 bases lay between the germline ends. Germline CDR1 SGHDT, CDR2 YYEEEE. This clone has only a few counts. This chain connects TRBV5-6 to TRBJ1-2; D is uncertain. This TCR was recovered from a male donor in good health and CMV-seronegative. The source material was PBMCs. CDR3 sequence reads: CASSPPGGYGYTF. The CDR3 DNA follows: TGTGCCAGCAGCCCGCCCGGAGGCTATGGCTACACCTTC. Complete variable domain (other parts from reference TRBV5-6 and TRBJ1-2): DAGVTQSPTHLIKTRGQQVTLRCSPKSGHDTVSWYQQALGQGPQFIFQYYEEEERQRGNFPDRFSGHQFPNYSSELNVNALLLGDSALYLCASSPPGGYGYTFGSGTRLTVV.